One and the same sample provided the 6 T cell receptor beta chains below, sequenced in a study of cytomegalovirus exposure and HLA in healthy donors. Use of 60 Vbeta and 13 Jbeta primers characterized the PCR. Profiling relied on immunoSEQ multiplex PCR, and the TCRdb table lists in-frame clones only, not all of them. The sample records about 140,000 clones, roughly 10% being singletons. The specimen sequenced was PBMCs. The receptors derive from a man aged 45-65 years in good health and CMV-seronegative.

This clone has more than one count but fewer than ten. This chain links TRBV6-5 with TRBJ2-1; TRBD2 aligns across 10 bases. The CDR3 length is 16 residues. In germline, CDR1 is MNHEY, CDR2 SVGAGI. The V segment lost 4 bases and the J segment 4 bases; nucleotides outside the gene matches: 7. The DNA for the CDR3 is TGTGCCAGCAGTTCCCCCGGGACTAGCGTTTACAATGAGCAGTTCTTC. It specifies CASSSPGTSVYNEQFF.

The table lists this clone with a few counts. Written as DNA, the CDR3 is TGCAGCGGGGGGGGTAGGCGTAACTATGGCTACACCTTC. Its protein is CSGGGRRNYGYTF. J is TRBJ1-2 and V is TRBV29-1; the D gene is possibly TRBD1 (5 bases). Germline V gives CDR1 SQVTM, CDR2 ANQGSEA. V lost 7 bases and J lost 1, with 13 bases in between. The CDR3 runs to 13 residues.

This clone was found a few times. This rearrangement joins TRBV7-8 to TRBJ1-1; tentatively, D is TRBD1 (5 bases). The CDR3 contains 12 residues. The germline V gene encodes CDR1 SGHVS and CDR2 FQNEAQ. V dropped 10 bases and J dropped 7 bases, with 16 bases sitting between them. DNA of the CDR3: TGTGCCACCCTTGGGGGGAGCCTTGAAGCTTTCTTT. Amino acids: CATLGGSLEAFF.

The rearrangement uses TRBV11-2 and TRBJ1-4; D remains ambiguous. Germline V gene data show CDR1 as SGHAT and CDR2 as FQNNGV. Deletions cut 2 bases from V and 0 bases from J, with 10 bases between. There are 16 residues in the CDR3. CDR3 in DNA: TGTGCCAGCAGCTTACGTCGAACTGCAACTAATGAAAAACTGTTTTTT. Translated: CASSLRRTATNEKLFF.

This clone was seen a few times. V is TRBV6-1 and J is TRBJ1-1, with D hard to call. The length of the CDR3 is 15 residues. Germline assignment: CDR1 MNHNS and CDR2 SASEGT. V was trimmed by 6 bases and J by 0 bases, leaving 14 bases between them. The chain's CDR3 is CASSGHTVMNTEAFF. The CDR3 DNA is TGTGCCAGCAGCGGTCACACAGTTATGAACACTGAAGCTTTCTTT.

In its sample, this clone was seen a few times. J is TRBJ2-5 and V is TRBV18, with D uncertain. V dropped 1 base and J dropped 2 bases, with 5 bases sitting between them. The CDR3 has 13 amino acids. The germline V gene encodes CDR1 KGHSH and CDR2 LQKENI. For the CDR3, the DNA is TGTGCCAGCTCACCACAACAGCAAGAGACCCAGTACTTC. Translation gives CASSPQQQETQYF.